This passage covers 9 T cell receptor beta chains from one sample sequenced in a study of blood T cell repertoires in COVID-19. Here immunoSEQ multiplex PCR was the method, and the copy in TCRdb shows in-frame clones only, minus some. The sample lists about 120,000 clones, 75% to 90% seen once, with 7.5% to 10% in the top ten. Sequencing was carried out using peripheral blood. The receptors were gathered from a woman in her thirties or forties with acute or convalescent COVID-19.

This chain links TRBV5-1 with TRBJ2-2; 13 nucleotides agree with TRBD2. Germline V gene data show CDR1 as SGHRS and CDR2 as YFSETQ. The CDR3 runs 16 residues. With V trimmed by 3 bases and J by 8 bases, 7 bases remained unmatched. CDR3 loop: CASSSGLAGNRGELFF. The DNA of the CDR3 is TGCGCCAGCAGCTCGGGACTAGCGGGAAATAGGGGGGAGCTGTTTTTT.

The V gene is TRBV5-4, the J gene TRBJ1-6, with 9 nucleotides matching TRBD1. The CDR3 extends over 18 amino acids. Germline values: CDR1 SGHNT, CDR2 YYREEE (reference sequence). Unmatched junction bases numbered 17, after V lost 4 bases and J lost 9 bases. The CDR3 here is CASSKEGGQGFGASPLHF. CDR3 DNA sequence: TGTGCCAGCAGCAAAGAGGGGGGACAGGGATTTGGGGCTTCACCCCTCCACTTT.

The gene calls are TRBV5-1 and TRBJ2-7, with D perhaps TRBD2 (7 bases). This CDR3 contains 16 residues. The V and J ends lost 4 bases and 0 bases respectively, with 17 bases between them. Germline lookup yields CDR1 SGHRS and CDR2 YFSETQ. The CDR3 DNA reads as TGCGCCAGCAGCCACCGAGGGGGGGCAAGCTCCTACGAGCAGTACTTC. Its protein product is CASSHRGGASSYEQYF.

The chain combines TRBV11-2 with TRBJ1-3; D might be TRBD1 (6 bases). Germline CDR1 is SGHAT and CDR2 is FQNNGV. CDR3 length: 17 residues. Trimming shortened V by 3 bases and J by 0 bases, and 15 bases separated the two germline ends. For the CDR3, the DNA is TGTGCCAGCAGCTTCGCCCCGACAGGACGCTCTGGAAACACCATATATTTT. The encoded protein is CASSFAPTGRSGNTIYF.

The CDR3 loop is CASSSQGAKNIQYF. CDR3 DNA sequence: TGTGCCAGCAGCTCCCAGGGGGCCAAAAACATTCAGTACTTC. This chain joins TRBV7-2 and TRBJ2-4, with D possibly TRBD1 on 6 matching bases. Trimming left V 4 bases short and J 1 base short, with 8 bases between. The germline gives CDR1 SGHTA, CDR2 FQGNSA. This CDR3 has 14 amino acids.

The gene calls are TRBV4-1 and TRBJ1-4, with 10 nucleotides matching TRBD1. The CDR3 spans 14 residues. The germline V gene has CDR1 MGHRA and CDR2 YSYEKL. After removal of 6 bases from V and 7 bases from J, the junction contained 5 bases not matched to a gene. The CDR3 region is CASRYWTGGEKLFF. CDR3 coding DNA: TGCGCCAGCAGATATTGGACAGGGGGTGAAAAACTGTTTTTT.

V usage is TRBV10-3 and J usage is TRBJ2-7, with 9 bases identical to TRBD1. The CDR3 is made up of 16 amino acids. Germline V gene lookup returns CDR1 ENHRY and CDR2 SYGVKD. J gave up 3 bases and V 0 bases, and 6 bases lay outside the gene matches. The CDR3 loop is CAISESTGGKGYEQYF. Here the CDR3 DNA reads TGTGCCATCAGTGAGTCTACAGGGGGCAAGGGCTACGAGCAGTACTTC.

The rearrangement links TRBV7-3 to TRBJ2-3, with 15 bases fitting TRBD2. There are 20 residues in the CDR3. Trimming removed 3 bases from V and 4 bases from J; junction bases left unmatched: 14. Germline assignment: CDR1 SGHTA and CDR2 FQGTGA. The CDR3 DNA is TGTGCCAGCAGCTTGATTACGCGGACTAGCGGGGGGGCCTTTGCAGATACGCAGTATTTT. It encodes CASSLITRTSGGAFADTQYF. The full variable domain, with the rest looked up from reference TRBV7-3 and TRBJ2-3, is GAGVSQTPSNKVTEKGKYVELRCDPISGHTALYWYRQSLGQGPEFLIYFQGTGAADDSGLPNDRFFAVRPEGSVSTLKIQRTERGDSAVYLCASSLITRTSGGAFADTQYFGPGTRLTVL.

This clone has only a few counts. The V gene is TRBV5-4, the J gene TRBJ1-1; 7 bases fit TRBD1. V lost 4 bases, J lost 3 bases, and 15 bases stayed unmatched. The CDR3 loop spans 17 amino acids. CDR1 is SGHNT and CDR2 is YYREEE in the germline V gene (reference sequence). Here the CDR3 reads CASSPGVSGGWDTEAFF. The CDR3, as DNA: TGTGCCAGCAGCCCGGGGGTCTCAGGGGGGTGGGACACTGAAGCTTTCTTT.